This entry lists 21 T cell receptor beta chains sequenced from one sample in a study of blood T cell repertoires in COVID-19. TCRdb keeps only in-frame clones here, not all; method: immunoSEQ multiplex PCR. The table has approximately 80,000 clones, around 78% seen once. Sequenced: peripheral blood. The source of these receptors is a human donor in a cohort sampled during active COVID-19.

This chain uses TRBV4-1 with TRBJ1-2; 7 bases map to TRBD1. CDR3 size: 19 residues. The trim removed 0 bases at V and 4 bases at J, leaving 17 bases unmatched. Germline V gene data show CDR1 as MGHRA and CDR2 as YSYEKL. This chain's CDR3 is CASSQDRPDRVGGVYGYTF. The CDR3 nucleotides read TGCGCCAGCAGCCAAGATCGCCCCGACAGGGTCGGTGGAGTCTATGGCTACACCTTC.

The chain employs TRBV11-2 and TRBJ2-1; D is uncertain. Germline CDR1 and CDR2: SGHAT and FQNNGV. This CDR3 is built from 16 residues. Trimming took 4 bases from V and 5 from J, leaving 18 bases between them. The CDR3 DNA follows: TGTGCCAGCAGCTCCAACCAGGCCCACCCAGACAATGAGCAGTTCTTC. This codes for CASSSNQAHPDNEQFF. The whole variable domain, remainder taken from reference TRBV11-2 and TRBJ2-1, is EAGVAQSPRYKIIEKRQSVAFWCNPISGHATLYWYQQILGQGPKLLIQFQNNGVVDDSQLPKDRFSAERLKGVDSTLKIQPAKLEDSAVYLCASSSNQAHPDNEQFFGPGTRLTVL.

The rearrangement links TRBV5-5 to TRBJ1-2; 7 bases match TRBD1. Losses at the gene ends were 6 bases for V and 1 base for J; bases not matched to a gene: 6. The germline gives CDR1 SGHKS, CDR2 YYEKEE (reference sequence). This CDR3 has 14 residues. This chain's CDR3 is CASNLHRGNYGYTF. CDR3 bases: TGTGCCAGCAACCTTCACAGGGGTAACTATGGCTACACCTTC.

The rearrangement links TRBV15 to TRBJ1-2, with 9 positions matching TRBD1. The ends lost 3 bases at V and 5 bases at J; junction bases unmatched: 7. CDR1 is LNHNV and CDR2 is YYDKDF in the germline V gene (reference sequence). CDR3 size: 15 residues. CDR3: CATSRGQGLSYGYTF. The CDR3 DNA reads TGTGCCACCAGCAGGGGACAGGGTCTCTCTTATGGCTACACCTTC.

The chain couples TRBV11-3 to TRBJ1-3; D ambiguous. Deletions cut 2 bases from V and 9 bases from J, with 17 bases between. This CDR3 has 15 residues. The V gene's germline CDR1 is SGHNT and CDR2 YENEEA. In DNA, the CDR3 is TGTGCCAGCAGCTTACCAGGAGGTTTGAGAGTCACCATATATTTT. Translating it yields CASSLPGGLRVTIYF.

The chain is built from TRBV7-3 and TRBJ2-1; tentatively, D is TRBD1 (6 bases). Trimming took 2 bases from V and 2 from J, leaving 16 bases between them. The CDR3 consists of 17 residues. Germline-derived CDR1 and CDR2 are SGHTA and FQGTGA. CDR3 region: CASSLGTQGSTYNEQFF. The CDR3 coding sequence is TGTGCCAGCAGCTTAGGTACTCAGGGGTCCACCTACAATGAGCAGTTCTTC.

The V call is TRBV5-1, the J call TRBJ2-5; 10 bases are shared with TRBD1. This CDR3 has 15 residues. Germline CDR1 SGHRS, CDR2 YFSETQ. The V and J ends lost 2 bases and 5 bases, in that order; junction bases with no gene match: 6. The CDR3 loop is CASSLRQGAKETQYF. In DNA, the CDR3 is TGCGCCAGCAGCTTAAGACAGGGGGCGAAGGAGACCCAGTACTTC.

This CDR3 reads CASSQVGFPGVLTNEKLFF. CDR3 sequence (DNA): TGTGCCAGCAGTCAGGTCGGGTTCCCTGGCGTTTTAACTAATGAAAAACTGTTTTTT. The chain uses TRBV6-6 and TRBJ1-4, with D unclear. V was trimmed by 5 bases and J by 1 base, leaving 23 bases between them. Germline CDR1 and CDR2: MNHNY and SVGAGI (reference sequence). The CDR3 loop spans 19 amino acids.

This chain connects TRBV10-1 to TRBJ2-1, with D uncertain. This CDR3 contains 11 residues. Germline V gene data show CDR1 as WNHNN and CDR2 as SYGVQD (reference sequence). Trimming took off 9 bases at V and 7 bases at J, with 10 bases between the two ends. The CDR3 sequence: CASPFQNEQFF. CDR3 sequence (DNA): TGCGCCAGTCCATTTCAAAATGAGCAGTTCTTC.

The chain employs TRBV4-3 and TRBJ2-3; D might be TRBD1 (6 bases). CDR3 size: 19 residues. The V gene's germline CDR1 is LGHNA and CDR2 YSLEER. Deletions cut 0 bases from V and 2 bases from J, with 21 bases between. The CDR3 is CASSQDLRGRNFYTDTQYF. In DNA form, the CDR3 reads TGCGCCAGCAGCCAAGATCTGAGGGGGAGAAACTTTTACACAGATACGCAGTATTTT.

The V call is TRBV6-2 or TRBV6-3, the J call TRBJ2-3, with D perhaps TRBD1 (5 bases). Germline assignment: CDR1 MNHEY and CDR2 SVGEGT. Trimming took 2 bases from V and 0 from J, leaving 24 bases between them. The CDR3 is made up of 20 amino acids. The CDR3 sequence: CASSYGSLDGQFSSTDTQYF. The DNA for the CDR3 is TGTGCCAGCAGTTACGGTTCTTTGGACGGACAATTCTCTAGCACAGATACGCAGTATTTT.

CDR3 DNA sequence: TGTGCCAGCAGCTTGCTATCACTTCCCTACGAGCAGTACGTC. Its translation is CASSLLSLPYEQYV. The chain employs TRBV5-6 and TRBJ2-7; no clear D. The CDR3 spans 14 residues. V lost 1 base to trimming and J lost 2 bases, with 10 bases between them. Looked up from germline, CDR1 is SGHDT and CDR2 is YYEEEE.

The V and J genes are TRBV19 and TRBJ1-2, with D uncertain. Germline V gene sequence: CDR1 LNHDA, CDR2 SQIVND (reference sequence). The V gene lost 0 bases and the J gene lost 5 bases, with 4 bases spanning the gap. The CDR3 runs to 12 residues. The CDR3 DNA reads as TGTGCCAGTAGTATAGAGCGGTATGGCTACACCTTC. Its translation: CASSIERYGYTF.

The V call is TRBV5-4, the J call TRBJ1-2, with 7 bases matching TRBD1. This CDR3 is built from 14 residues. Unmatched junction bases numbered 7, after V lost 5 bases and J lost 3 bases. Germline CDR1 reads SGHNT; CDR2 reads YYREEE (reference sequence). The CDR3 sequence: CASSTTGDYYGYTF. The CDR3 DNA is TGTGCCAGCAGTACTACAGGGGACTACTATGGCTACACCTTC.

This clone was seen only once. The chain couples TRBV18 to TRBJ1-2, with 10 nucleotides matching TRBD1. Germline trimming cut 1 base from V and 7 bases from J; bases unmatched to any gene: 12. Germline V gives CDR1 KGHSH, CDR2 LQKENI. The CDR3 totals 17 residues. The chain's CDR3 is CASSPRRDRGKGSGYTF. The CDR3 DNA follows: TGTGCCAGCTCACCACGCCGGGACAGGGGCAAAGGAAGTGGCTACACCTTC.

This clone was observed many times. The J gene is TRBJ2-2, the V gene TRBV19, with TRBD2 as a possible D gene (6 bases). There are 14 residues in the CDR3. Germline CDR1 reads LNHDA; CDR2 reads SQIVND (reference sequence). The germline V and J ends were trimmed by 8 bases and 3 bases, with 13 bases remaining between them. CDR3 protein: CASSWGVDTGELFF. For the CDR3, the DNA is TGTGCCAGTTCTTGGGGGGTGGACACCGGGGAGCTGTTTTTT.

This rearrangement joins TRBV5-4 to TRBJ2-1; weak D call: TRBD2 (6 bases). Deletions cut 2 bases from V and 0 bases from J, with 15 bases between. There are 17 residues in the CDR3. Germline CDR1 is SGHNT and CDR2 is YYREEE (reference sequence). CDR3 residues: CASSFGGSGSSYNEQFF. The CDR3 coding sequence is TGTGCCAGCAGCTTTGGGGGGTCGGGATCCTCCTACAATGAGCAGTTCTTC.

The chain combines TRBV9 with TRBJ2-7; weak D call: TRBD1 (7 bases). The length of the CDR3 is 14 residues. The germline gives CDR1 SGDLS, CDR2 YYNGEE. The V and J ends lost 4 bases and 0 bases respectively, with 11 bases between them. In nucleotides, the CDR3 is TGTGCCAGCAGCAGGGGGGACAGCTCCTACGAGCAGTACGTC. This codes for CASSRGDSSYEQYV.

This chain connects TRBV10-1 to TRBJ2-1, with D possibly matching TRBD2 (5 bases). Germline CDR1 is WNHNN and CDR2 is SYGVQD (reference sequence). CDR3 length: 15 residues. V lost 0 bases and J lost 5, with 11 bases in between. In DNA form, the CDR3 reads TGCGCCAGCAGTGAGTCGGAGGACTTCGACAATGAGCAGTTCTTC. Its translation is CASSESEDFDNEQFF.

The chain uses TRBV29-1 and TRBJ1-3; D is possibly TRBD1 (6 bases). CDR1 SQVTM and CDR2 ANQGSEA come from the germline V gene. The CDR3 is made up of 15 amino acids. V was cut by 7 bases and J by 0 bases, with 16 bases left in between. The CDR3 is CSAHLTGSSGNTIYF. In DNA, the CDR3 is TGCAGCGCCCACCTGACAGGCAGCTCTGGAAACACCATATATTTT. Together with reference TRBV29-1 and TRBJ1-3, the CDR3 gives the full variable domain: SAVISQKPSRDICQRGTSLTIQCQVDSQVTMMFWYRQQPGQSLTLIATANQGSEATYESGFVIDKFPISRPNLTFSTLTVSNMSPEDSSIYLCSAHLTGSSGNTIYFGEGSWLTVV.

The CDR3 here is CASSAVGLANYGYTF. The DNA for the CDR3 is TGTGCCAGCAGCGCGGTCGGGTTGGCTAACTATGGCTACACCTTC. J is TRBJ1-2 and V is TRBV7-2; the D is unclear. Germline CDR1 and CDR2: SGHTA and FQGNSA. The CDR3 totals 15 residues. Deletions cut 5 bases from V and 0 bases from J, with 13 bases between.